This T cell receptor (beta chain) was retrieved from a study of blood T cell repertoires in COVID-19. On the study more broadly: Whether acute or convalescent, the COVID-19 samples came from the United States, Italy and Spain.

The CDR3 totals 14 residues. With 0 bases removed from V and 5 bases from J, the gap between germline ends came to 11 bases. CDR1 MGHRA and CDR2 YSYEKL come from the germline V gene. The data were produced by immunoSEQ multiplex PCR, yet TCRdb's version contains in-frame clones alone and is incomplete. The sample has roughly 250,000 clones, about 86% seen once. Sequenced sample: peripheral blood. The chain has TRBV4-1 and TRBJ2-7; TRBD2 might be the D (5 bases). The clonotype was recovered from a woman aged 25 to 39 with COVID-19, enrolled during active disease. The CDR3 DNA reads as TGCGCCAGCAGCCAAGATGGGCGGGTCCACGAGCAGTACTTC. Protein: CASSQDGRVHEQYF.